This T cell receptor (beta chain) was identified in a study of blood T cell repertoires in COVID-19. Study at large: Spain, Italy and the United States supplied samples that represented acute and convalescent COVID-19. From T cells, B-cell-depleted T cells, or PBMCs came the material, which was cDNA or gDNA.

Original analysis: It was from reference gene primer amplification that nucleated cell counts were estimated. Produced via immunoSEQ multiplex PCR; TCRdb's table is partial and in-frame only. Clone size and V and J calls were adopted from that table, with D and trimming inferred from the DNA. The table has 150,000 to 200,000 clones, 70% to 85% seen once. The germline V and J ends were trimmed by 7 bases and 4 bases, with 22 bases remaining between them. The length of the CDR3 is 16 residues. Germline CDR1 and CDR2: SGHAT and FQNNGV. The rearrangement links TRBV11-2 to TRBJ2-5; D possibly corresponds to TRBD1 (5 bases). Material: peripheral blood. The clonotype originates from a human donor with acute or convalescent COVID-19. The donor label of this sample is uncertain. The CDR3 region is CASTSQGLTLGETQYF. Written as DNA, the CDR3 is TGTGCCAGCACCTCTCAGGGTCTCACCCTTGGAGAGACCCAGTACTTC.